The next 31 T cell receptor beta chains were all read from a single sample in a study of vaccination effects on CD4 cells after COVID-19 (dated by TCRdb to 2021 to 2024). The ViraFEST assay stimulated PBMC with viral peptide pools and then used TCR sequencing to identify antigen-specific CD4+ T cell clonotypes by expansion. After more than nine days of culture, CD4+ T cells were isolated with the EasySep CD4+ T cell isolation kit. Negative nucleocapsid antibody results before and after vaccination confirmed that the healthy vaccine recipients had no prior SARS-CoV-2 infection. For these receptors, no antigen is known. Libraries were constructed by the immunoSEQ multiplex PCR assay. Drawn from immuneACCESS, this table holds only the in-frame rearrangements with V and J called that TCRdb kept. Clones are partly lost; checked studies trace under half to an unresolved V gene and leave the rest unexplained. The sample table contains 74,000 or so clones; only one count was recorded for 80% of them. Together, the top ten hold more than 10% of the sample.

The material was CD4+ T cells from PBMCs cultured with SARS-CoV-2 spike peptides, obtained before COVID-19 vaccination. The cell subset or site label, as the study defines it: SARS-CoV-2 spike overlapping peptide pool stimulation. The receptors were sampled from a human donor who received a COVID-19 vaccine.

The chain joins TRBV6-2 or TRBV6-3 to TRBJ1-1; 7 bases line up with TRBD1. The trim removed 7 bases at V and 4 bases at J, leaving 12 bases unmatched. CDR1 and CDR2 (germline): MNHEY, SVGEGT. The CDR3 runs 15 residues. CDR3 in amino acids: CASTPQGTVGTEAFF. The CDR3 DNA follows: TGTGCCAGCACCCCACAGGGGACGGTGGGCACTGAAGCTTTCTTT.

A single count supports this clone. The chain joins TRBV30 to TRBJ2-5; 12 bases line up with TRBD2. After removal of 2 bases from V and 5 bases from J, the junction contained 9 bases not matched to a gene. Germline V gene sequence: CDR1 GTSNPN, CDR2 SVGIG (reference sequence). CDR3 length: 16 amino acids. The CDR3 loop is CAWSTIGLAGMETQYF. The CDR3, as DNA: TGTGCCTGGAGTACGATCGGACTAGCGGGGATGGAGACCCAGTACTTC.

The J gene is TRBJ1-3, the V gene TRBV15; D is perhaps TRBD1 (5 bases). Trimming stripped 0 bases from V and 0 bases from J, with 18 bases between. The CDR3 covers 19 residues. The germline V gene has CDR1 LNHNV and CDR2 YYDKDF (reference sequence). CDR3 bases: TGTGCCACCAGCAGAGATCCTTTCCGGGACGCCAGCTCTGGAAACACCATATATTTT. Translated, it gives CATSRDPFRDASSGNTIYF.

The V gene is TRBV19, the J gene TRBJ2-3; 7 bases are a match to TRBD2. This CDR3 region has 15 residues. Germline lookup yields CDR1 LNHDA and CDR2 SQIVND (reference sequence). With 6 bases clipped from V and 6 bases from J, the junction kept 12 bases outside the gene matches. The CDR3 DNA sequence: TGTGCCAGTAGAGTCGAAGCGGGGATTGCGGATACGCAGTATTTT. This gives the protein CASRVEAGIADTQYF.

The V gene is TRBV3-1 (or the pseudogene TRBV3-2), the J gene TRBJ1-5, with D unresolved. This CDR3 is built from 14 residues. The germline V and J ends were trimmed by 3 bases and 3 bases, with 9 bases remaining between them. The V gene's germline CDR1 is LGHDT and CDR2 YNNKEL (reference sequence). Written as DNA, the CDR3 is TGTGCCAGCAGCCATCATGGGTTCAATCAGCCCCAGCATTTT. The encoded protein is CASSHHGFNQPQHF.

This clone appeared a few times. The chain carries TRBV15 and TRBJ2-6, with D hard to call. V was shortened by 1 base and J by 0 bases, with 7 bases between the two germline ends. The germline V gene has CDR1 LNHNV and CDR2 YYDKDF (reference sequence). CDR3 size: 16 residues. DNA of the CDR3: TGTGCCACCAGCAGAGTGCTGAGCTCTGGGGCCAACGTCCTGACTTTC. Translated, it gives CATSRVLSSGANVLTF.

The rearrangement joins TRBV15 to TRBJ1-2, with TRBD1 matching 7 bases. Trimming cost V 0 bases and J 4 bases; bases outside gene matches: 2. Germline V gene lookup returns CDR1 LNHNV and CDR2 YYDKDF (reference sequence). The CDR3 is 14 residues long. CDR3 sequence: CATSRDRDSYGYTF. The CDR3 DNA is TGTGCCACCAGCAGAGATAGGGACAGCTATGGCTACACCTTC.

The chain couples TRBV5-4 to TRBJ2-7, with D unresolved. The CDR3 has 13 amino acids. Germline V CDR1 and CDR2: SGHNT, YYREEE (reference sequence). Between the trimmed V and J ends, which lost 0 bases and 3 bases, there was a span of 7 bases. CDR3 in amino acids: CASSLDGIYEQYV. For the CDR3, the DNA is TGTGCCAGCAGCTTGGACGGAATCTACGAGCAGTACGTC.

This clone was seen only a few times. The chain combines TRBV7-2 with TRBJ2-2; unclear D gene. This CDR3 is built from 14 residues. Germline lookup yields CDR1 SGHTA and CDR2 FQGNSA. Trimming shortened V by 0 bases and J by 1 base, and 3 bases separated the two germline ends. CDR3 nucleotides: TGTGCCAGCAGCTTAGCCCAGAACACCGGGGAGCTGTTTTTT. This codes for CASSLAQNTGELFF.

The V and J genes are TRBV5-1 and TRBJ2-1; 7 bases are a match to TRBD1. Germline assignment: CDR1 SGHRS and CDR2 YFSETQ. V was clipped by 4 bases and J by 4 bases; unmatched bases: 11. This CDR3 is built from 16 residues. CDR3 in DNA: TGCGCCAGCAGCCATCCATCGGGACAGTCTTACAATGAGCAGTTCTTC. Translating it yields CASSHPSGQSYNEQFF.

The chain combines TRBV5-1 with TRBJ2-7; 8 bases line up with TRBD1. The V gene's germline CDR1 is SGHRS and CDR2 YFSETQ. The CDR3 loop spans 15 amino acids. V dropped 4 bases and J dropped 7; count of bases not matched to a gene: 13. The CDR3 sequence: CASSPGTGYTSEQYV. CDR3 nucleotides: TGCGCCAGCAGCCCGGGGACAGGTTATACGTCAGAGCAGTACGTC.

The chain's CDR3 is CASSYEWTGRDYGYTF. CDR3 coding DNA: TGTGCCAGTAGTTACGAATGGACAGGTAGGGACTATGGCTACACCTTC. This chain joins TRBV19 and TRBJ1-2; TRBD1 agrees at 7 bases. Germline V gene lookup returns CDR1 LNHDA and CDR2 SQIVND (reference sequence). The CDR3 has 16 residues. V lost 5 bases and J lost 3; bases outside the gene matches: 12.

The J gene is TRBJ2-1, the V gene TRBV19, with 9 bases fitting TRBD2. After removal of 8 bases from V and 9 bases from J, the junction contained 11 bases not matched to a gene. The CDR3 consists of 14 residues. Germline V gives CDR1 LNHDA, CDR2 SQIVND (reference sequence). The CDR3 nucleotides are TGTGCCAGTGGGATCAGCGGGGGGATTCGTGAGCAGTTCTTC. This gives the protein CASGISGGIREQFF.

The chain employs TRBV7-2 and TRBJ2-1, with 8 bases that match TRBD2. Germline CDR1 reads SGHTA; CDR2 reads FQGNSA. The CDR3 has 15 residues. After removal of 5 bases from V and 2 bases from J, the junction contained 5 bases not matched to a gene. CDR3 coding DNA: TGTGCCAGCAGCCCGAACGGGGGGGCCTACAATGAGCAGTTCTTC. Its protein is CASSPNGGAYNEQFF.

V is TRBV5-1 and J is TRBJ2-5; no firm D call. Germline values: CDR1 SGHRS, CDR2 YFSETQ. Trimming took off 7 bases at V and 2 bases at J, with 12 bases between the two ends. This CDR3 region has 13 residues. The CDR3 bases are TGCGCCAGCGGGCCCCTCCGACAAGAGACCCAGTACTTC. Translated, it gives CASGPLRQETQYF. The complete variable domain, with remaining parts taken from reference TRBV5-1 and TRBJ2-5, reads KAGVTQTPRYLIKTRGQQVTLSCSPISGHRSVSWYQQTPGQGLQFLFEYFSETQRNKGNFPGRFSGRQFSNSRSEMNVSTLELGDSALYLCASGPLRQETQYFGPGTRLLVL.

The CDR3 loop is CASSVQGVWGNTIYF. The CDR3 DNA is TGTGCCAGCAGTGTACAGGGGGTGTGGGGAAACACCATATATTTT. V usage is TRBV28 and J usage is TRBJ1-3; 8 bases align to TRBD1. CDR1 and CDR2 (germline): MDHEN, SYDVKM. The ends lost 5 bases at V and 4 bases at J; junction bases unmatched: 7. This CDR3 region has 15 residues.

This chain joins TRBV4-1 and TRBJ2-3, with no clear D. Looked up from germline, CDR1 is MGHRA and CDR2 is YSYEKL. The V gene lost 2 bases and the J gene lost 2 bases, with 8 bases spanning the gap. The CDR3 is made up of 14 amino acids. This chain's CDR3 is CASSQLPNTDTQYF. The CDR3 region has the DNA TGCGCCAGCAGCCAACTACCAAACACAGATACGCAGTATTTT.

The table lists this clone with a count of one. The rearrangement links TRBV7-2 to TRBJ2-3; 8 nucleotides line up with TRBD2. This CDR3 has 15 residues. Germline V lookup: CDR1 SGHTA, CDR2 FQGNSA. The V and J ends lost 4 bases and 0 bases, in that order; junction bases with no gene match: 3. CDR3 nucleotide sequence: TGTGCCAGCAGCTCCCGACTAGCGAGCACAGATACGCAGTATTTT. This codes for CASSSRLASTDTQYF.

The rearrangement joins TRBV5-1 to TRBJ1-1; D is undetermined. The germline V gene has CDR1 SGHRS and CDR2 YFSETQ. With 0 bases removed from V and 2 bases from J, the gap between germline ends came to 2 bases. CDR3 length equals 12 residues. The DNA for the CDR3 is TGCGCCAGCAGCTTGGCTAACACTGAAGCTTTCTTT. This translates into CASSLANTEAFF.

The rearrangement links TRBV2 to TRBJ2-2, with D unclear. The CDR3 has 13 amino acids. Germline V gene sequence: CDR1 SNHLY, CDR2 FYNNEI. V was shortened by 4 bases and J by 4 bases, with 7 bases between the two germline ends. The CDR3 DNA reads as TGTGCCAGCAGTGTTACCGTCACCGGGGAGCTGTTTTTT. Translation: CASSVTVTGELFF.

This rearrangement joins TRBV18 to TRBJ2-5; either TRBD1 or TRBD2 may fit D (5 bases each). CDR1 and CDR2 from the germline V gene are KGHSH and LQKENI. CDR3 length: 13 residues. V was pared by 3 bases and J by 2 bases, with 7 bases between. The CDR3 DNA is TGTGCCAGCTCACCGGGGGATCAAGAGACCCAGTACTTC. Its translation is CASSPGDQETQYF.

V gene TRBV24-1 combines with J gene TRBJ2-6; possibly TRBD2 for D (7 bases). The CDR3 spans 19 residues. CDR1 KGHDR and CDR2 SFDVKD come from the germline V gene. Between the trimmed V and J ends, which lost 2 bases and 0 bases, there was a span of 16 bases. The CDR3 nucleotides are TGTGCCACCAGTGATTCCTTAGGGGGGGTTAGCTCTGGGGCCAACGTCCTGACTTTC. This gives the protein CATSDSLGGVSSGANVLTF.

The V call is TRBV12-5, the J call TRBJ2-7; D ambiguous. V was cut by 0 bases and J by 6 bases, with 6 bases left in between. This CDR3 is built from 12 residues. CDR1 and CDR2 (germline): LGHNT, FRNRAP. Here the CDR3 DNA reads TGTGCTAGTGGTTTGGTACGAGGCGAGCAGTACGTC. Translating it yields CASGLVRGEQYV.

This clone was observed a handful of times. V gene TRBV9 combines with J gene TRBJ1-6, with D uncertain. Between the trimmed V and J ends, which lost 0 bases and 9 bases, there was a span of 4 bases. The CDR3 has 12 residues. Per germline, CDR1 SGDLS and CDR2 YYNGEE. CDR3 loop: CASSVAGSPLHF. The CDR3 nucleotides are TGTGCCAGCAGCGTAGCGGGTTCACCCCTCCACTTT. Looking up the rest from reference TRBV9 and TRBJ1-6 gives the full variable domain: DSGVTQTPKHLITATGQRVTLRCSPRSGDLSVYWYQQSLDQGLQFLIQYYNGEERAKGNILERFSAQQFPDLHSELNLSSLELGDSALYFCASSVAGSPLHFGNGTRLTVT.

The genes are TRBV6-1 and TRBJ2-3; 7 nucleotides line up with TRBD1. The CDR3 is made up of 14 amino acids. V trimming: 2 bases; J trimming: 5 bases; junction bases outside the gene matches: 4. The V gene's germline CDR1 is MNHNS and CDR2 SASEGT. The CDR3 DNA reads as TGTGCCAGCAGTGAACCCCACAGGGGAGATACGCAGTATTTT. This translates into CASSEPHRGDTQYF.

This chain links TRBV6-1 with TRBJ1-3; D is perhaps TRBD1 (6 bases). Trimming left V 2 bases short and J 0 bases short, with 11 bases between. In germline, CDR1 is MNHNS, CDR2 SASEGT. This CDR3 is 16 amino acids long. CDR3 loop: CASSEQTGSSGNTIYF. The CDR3 bases are TGTGCCAGCAGTGAACAGACAGGTAGCTCTGGAAACACCATATATTTT.

The chain has TRBV10-3 and TRBJ1-5, with D unclear. Germline V gives CDR1 ENHRY, CDR2 SYGVKD. This CDR3 has 14 residues. V dropped 0 bases and J dropped 5 bases, with 8 bases sitting between them. In DNA, the CDR3 is TGTGCCATCAGTGAGTCGAATGCGTATCAGCCCCAGCATTTT. It codes for CAISESNAYQPQHF.

The chain recombines TRBV5-1 with TRBJ1-1, with TRBD1 as a possible D gene (5 bases). Germline CDR1 and CDR2: SGHRS and YFSETQ. Trimming removed 5 bases at V and 2 bases at J, with 10 bases between. The CDR3 sequence is 13 residues long. The CDR3 coding sequence is TGCGCCAGCAGAAAAGACAGAAACACTGAAGCTTTCTTT. This gives the protein CASRKDRNTEAFF.

This chain uses TRBV3-1 (or the pseudogene TRBV3-2) with TRBJ2-1, with D possibly being TRBD1 (5 bases). The CDR3 totals 15 residues. The germline V gene encodes CDR1 LGHDT and CDR2 YNNKEL (reference sequence). The V end lost 1 base, the J end lost 7 bases, and 14 bases lay between the germline ends. The CDR3 protein is CASSQGLQGTNEQFF. CDR3 coding DNA: TGTGCCAGCAGCCAAGGGCTTCAGGGCACAAATGAGCAGTTCTTC.

This clone came up once. This chain links TRBV5-1 with TRBJ2-5; 10 nucleotides agree with TRBD2. V lost 4 bases to trimming and J lost 1 base; unmatched junction nucleotides: 4. The CDR3 contains 15 residues. The germline V gene has CDR1 SGHRS and CDR2 YFSETQ. CDR3 DNA: TGCGCCAGCAGCGGTAGCGGGGGGCCCCAAGAGACCCAGTACTTC. Translated, it gives CASSGSGGPQETQYF.

The CDR3 nucleotides are TGCGCCAGCAGCTTGGGCCGACAGGGGATCGCTGAAGCTTTCTTT. Translated, it gives CASSLGRQGIAEAFF. The rearrangement joins TRBV5-1 to TRBJ1-1; 8 nucleotides agree with TRBD1. The V and J ends lost 0 bases and 6 bases, in that order; junction bases with no gene match: 7. The CDR3 has 15 amino acids. Germline V gives CDR1 SGHRS, CDR2 YFSETQ.